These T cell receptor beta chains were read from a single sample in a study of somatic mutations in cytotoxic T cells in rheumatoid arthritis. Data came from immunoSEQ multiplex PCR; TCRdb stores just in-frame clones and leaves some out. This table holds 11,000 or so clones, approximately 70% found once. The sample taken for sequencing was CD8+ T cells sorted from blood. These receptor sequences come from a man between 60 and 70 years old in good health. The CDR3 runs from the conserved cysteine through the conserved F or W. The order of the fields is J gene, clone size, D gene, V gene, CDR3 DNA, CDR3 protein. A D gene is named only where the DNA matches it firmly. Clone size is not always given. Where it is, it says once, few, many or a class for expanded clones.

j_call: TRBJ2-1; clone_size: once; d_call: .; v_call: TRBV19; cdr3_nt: TGTGCCAGTAGTATAGATCATGGGGGCTCCTACAATGAGCAGTTCTTC; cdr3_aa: CASSIDHGGSYNEQFF
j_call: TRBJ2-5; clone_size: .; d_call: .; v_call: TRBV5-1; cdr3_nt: TGCGCCAGCAGCGCGGTGATAATGGACAGAGAGGATCCAGAGACCCAGTACTTC; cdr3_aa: CASSAVIMDREDPETQYF
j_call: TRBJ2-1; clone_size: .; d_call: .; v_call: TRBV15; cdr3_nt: TGTGCCACCAGCAGAGGCCGTGAAGCGGCGTACAATGAGCAGTTCTTC; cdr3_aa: CATSRGREAAYNEQFF
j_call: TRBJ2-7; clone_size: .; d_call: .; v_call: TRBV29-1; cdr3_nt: TGCAGCGTTGAAGTTGGACGGATCGAGCAGTACTTC; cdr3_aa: CSVEVGRIEQYF
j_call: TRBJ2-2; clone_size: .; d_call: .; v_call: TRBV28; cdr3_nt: TGTGCCAGCAGTCCGAACACCGGGGAGCTGTTTTTT; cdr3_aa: CASSPNTGELFF
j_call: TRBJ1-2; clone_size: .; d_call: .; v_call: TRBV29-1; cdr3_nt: TGCAGCGTTGAACTCGCGTTAGCTAACTATGGCTACACCTTC; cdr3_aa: CSVELALANYGYTF
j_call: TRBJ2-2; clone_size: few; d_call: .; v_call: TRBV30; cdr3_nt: TGTGCCTGGAGTCTCATGAACACCGGGGAGCTGTTTTTT; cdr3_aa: CAWSLMNTGELFF
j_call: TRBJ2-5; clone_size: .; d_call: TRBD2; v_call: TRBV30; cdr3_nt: TGTGCCTGGAGTGTGGCTAGCGGGTTCCAAGAGACCCAGTACTTC; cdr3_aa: CAWSVASGFQETQYF
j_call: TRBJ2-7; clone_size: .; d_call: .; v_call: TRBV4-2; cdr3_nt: TGTGCCAGCAGCCAAGGAGGAAGAGACAGTACCTACGAGCAGTACTTC; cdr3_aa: CASSQGGRDSTYEQYF
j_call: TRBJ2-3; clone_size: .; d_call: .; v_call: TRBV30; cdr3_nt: TGTGCCTGGAGTGTAGAGTGGGTGAGAGAAGATACGCAGTATTTT; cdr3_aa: CAWSVEWVREDTQYF
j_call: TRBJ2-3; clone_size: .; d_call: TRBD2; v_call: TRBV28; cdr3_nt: TGTGCCAGCAGCTTGACTAGCGGGAGCACAGATACGCAGTATTTT; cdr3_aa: CASSLTSGSTDTQYF
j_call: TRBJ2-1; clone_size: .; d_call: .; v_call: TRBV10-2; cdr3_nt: TGCGCCAGCAGTGGCGCCCACAATGAGCAGTTCTTC; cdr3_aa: CASSGAHNEQFF
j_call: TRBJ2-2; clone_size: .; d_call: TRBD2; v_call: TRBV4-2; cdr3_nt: TGTGCCAGCAGCCAAGGGACTAGCGGGCCGAACACCGGGGAGCTGTTTTTT; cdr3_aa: CASSQGTSGPNTGELFF
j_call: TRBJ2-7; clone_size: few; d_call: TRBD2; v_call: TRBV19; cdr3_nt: TGTGCCAGTAGCCCGGGGGGGGGCGACTACGAGCAGTACTTC; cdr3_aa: CASSPGGGDYEQYF
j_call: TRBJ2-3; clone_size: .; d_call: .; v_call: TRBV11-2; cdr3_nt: TGTGCCAGCAGCCCCTCGACTAGGACGACGGATACGCAGTATTTT; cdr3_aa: CASSPSTRTTDTQYF
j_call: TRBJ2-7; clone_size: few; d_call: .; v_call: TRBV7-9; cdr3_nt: TGTGCCAGCAGCCCCGACAGGAACCTCTACGAGCAGTACTTC; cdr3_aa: CASSPDRNLYEQYF
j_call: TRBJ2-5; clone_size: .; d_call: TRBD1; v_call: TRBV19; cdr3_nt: TGTGCCAGTAGTATAACAGGGGGTCGGGGAGAGACCCAGTACTTC; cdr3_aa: CASSITGGRGETQYF
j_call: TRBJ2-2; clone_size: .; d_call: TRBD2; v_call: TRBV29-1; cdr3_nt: TGCAGCACGTTTAATTTCGGACTAGCGGGAGGTCAGGGCGGGGAGCTGTTTTTT; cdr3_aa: CSTFNFGLAGGQGGELFF
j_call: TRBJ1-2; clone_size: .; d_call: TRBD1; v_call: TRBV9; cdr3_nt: TGTGCCAGCAGCGTAACACCGGGACAGGGGGCCCGATATGGCTACACCTTC; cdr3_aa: CASSVTPGQGARYGYTF
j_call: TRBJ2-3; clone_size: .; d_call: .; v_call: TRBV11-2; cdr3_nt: TGTGCCAGCAGCCGGTTCGCCGGTGTAGCAGATACGCAGTATTTT; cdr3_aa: CASSRFAGVADTQYF
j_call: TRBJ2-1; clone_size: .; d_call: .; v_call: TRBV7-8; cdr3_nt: TGTGCCAGCAGCTTAGGGCCGAGCTCCTACAATGAGCAGTTCTTC; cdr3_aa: CASSLGPSSYNEQFF
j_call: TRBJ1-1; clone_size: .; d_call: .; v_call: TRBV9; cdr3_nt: TGTGCCAGCAGCGTGGGGGACACTGAAGCTTTCTTT; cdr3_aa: CASSVGDTEAFF
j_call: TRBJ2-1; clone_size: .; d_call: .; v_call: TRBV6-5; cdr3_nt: TGTGCCAGCAGTTACTCCTCGACTTCCGCTTACAATGAGCAGTTCTTC; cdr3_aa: CASSYSSTSAYNEQFF
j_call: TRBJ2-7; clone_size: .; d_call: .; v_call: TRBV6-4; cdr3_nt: TGTGCCAGCAGTGATCTCCGAAACTCCCGATCCTACGAGCAGTACTTC; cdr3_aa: CASSDLRNSRSYEQYF
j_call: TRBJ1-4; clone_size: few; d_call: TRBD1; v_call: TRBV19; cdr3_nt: TGTGCCAGTAGCACTCCGGGGACAGGGTTTGAAAAACTGTTTTTT; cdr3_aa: CASSTPGTGFEKLFF
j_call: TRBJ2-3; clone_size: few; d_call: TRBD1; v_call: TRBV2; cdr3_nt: TGTGCCAGCAGTTTCGCCGGACAGGGGGCAGGAGATACGCAGTATTTT; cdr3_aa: CASSFAGQGAGDTQYF
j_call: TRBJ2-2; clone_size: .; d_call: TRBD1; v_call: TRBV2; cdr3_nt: TGTGCCAGCAGACCTGGGACAGGGGACACCGGGGAGCTGTTTTTT; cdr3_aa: CASRPGTGDTGELFF
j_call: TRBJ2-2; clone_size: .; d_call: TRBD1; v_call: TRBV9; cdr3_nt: TGTGCCAGCAGCGTAGACGACAGGGATGGGGGTAGGGCCGGGGAGCTGTTTTTT; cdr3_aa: CASSVDDRDGGRAGELFF
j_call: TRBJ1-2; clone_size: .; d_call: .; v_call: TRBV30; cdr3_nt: TGTGCCTGGAGTATAGGGACCGGAGGGTATGGCTACACCTTC; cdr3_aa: CAWSIGTGGYGYTF
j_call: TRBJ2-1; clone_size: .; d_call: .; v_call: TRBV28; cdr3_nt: TGTGCCAGCAGTTTAGAGGGACTTTCCTACAATGAGCAGTTCTTC; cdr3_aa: CASSLEGLSYNEQFF
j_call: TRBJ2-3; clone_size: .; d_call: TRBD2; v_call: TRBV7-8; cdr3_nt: TGTGCCAGCAGCCTAGGGACTAGCGGGCATCGCACAGATACGCAGTATTTT; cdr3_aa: CASSLGTSGHRTDTQYF
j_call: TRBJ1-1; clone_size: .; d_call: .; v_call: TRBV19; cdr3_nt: TGTGCCAGTACCCTTGGGACCTCCTTGGGGCTGAACACTGAAGCTTTCTTT; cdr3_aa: CASTLGTSLGLNTEAFF
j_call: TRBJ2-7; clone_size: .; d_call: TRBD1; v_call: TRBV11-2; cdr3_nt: TGTGCCAGCAGCCCCCTTTGGGGGACAGGGGGCGCAACGTCCGAGCAGTACTTC; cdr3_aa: CASSPLWGTGGATSEQYF
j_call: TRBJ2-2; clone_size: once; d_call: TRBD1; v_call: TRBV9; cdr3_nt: TGTGCCAGCAGAGCAACAGGGGTTGGCGACACCGGGGAGCTGTTTTTT; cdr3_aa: CASRATGVGDTGELFF
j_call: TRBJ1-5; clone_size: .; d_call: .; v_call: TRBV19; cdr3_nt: TGTGCCAGTAGTACGGACCCTGGGGGCAATCAGCCCCAGCATTTT; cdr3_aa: CASSTDPGGNQPQHF
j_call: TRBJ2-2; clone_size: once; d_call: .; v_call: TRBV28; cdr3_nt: TGTGCCAGCAGCACCCGACGAGGGACAACACCGCCCGGGGAGCTGTTTTTT; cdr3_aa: CASSTRRGTTPPGELFF
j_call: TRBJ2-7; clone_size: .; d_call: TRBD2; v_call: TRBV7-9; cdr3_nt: TGTGCCAGCAGCTCCGGACTAGCGGGAGGCATCCACGAGCAGTACTTC; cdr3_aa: CASSSGLAGGIHEQYF
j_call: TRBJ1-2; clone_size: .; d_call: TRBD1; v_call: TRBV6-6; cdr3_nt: TGTGCCAGCAGTTTGACAGGGTCGGATGGCTACACCTTC; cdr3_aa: CASSLTGSDGYTF
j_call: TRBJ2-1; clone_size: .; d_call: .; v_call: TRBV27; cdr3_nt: TGTGCCAGCAGTTTATCGTCAGGCAATGAGCAGTTCTTC; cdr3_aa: CASSLSSGNEQFF
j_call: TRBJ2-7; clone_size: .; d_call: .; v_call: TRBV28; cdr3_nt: TGTGCCAGCAGTGCCATAAGGCAGGGGCTCTACGAGCAGTACTTC; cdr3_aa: CASSAIRQGLYEQYF
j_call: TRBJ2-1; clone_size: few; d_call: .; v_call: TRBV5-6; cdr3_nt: TGTGCCAGCAGCTTCGAGGACAGCTCCTACAATGAGCAGTTCTTC; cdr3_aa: CASSFEDSSYNEQFF
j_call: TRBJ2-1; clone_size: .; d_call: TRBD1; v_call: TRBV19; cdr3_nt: TGTGCCACCCTAGGACAGGCATACAATGAGCAGTTCTTC; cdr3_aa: CATLGQAYNEQFF
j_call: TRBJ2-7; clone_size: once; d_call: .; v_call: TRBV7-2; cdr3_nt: TGTGCCAGCAGCTTAGGAGGGGAGTCCTACGAGCAGTACTTC; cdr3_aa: CASSLGGESYEQYF
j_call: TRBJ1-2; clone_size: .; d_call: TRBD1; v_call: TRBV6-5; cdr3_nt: TGTGCCAGCAGCTGGACAGGGAGCTATGGCTACACCTTC; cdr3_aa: CASSWTGSYGYTF
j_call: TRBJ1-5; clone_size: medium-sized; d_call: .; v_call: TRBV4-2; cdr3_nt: TGTGCCAGCAGCCAATTTCGGGAACCGACAGAGCCCCAGCATTTT; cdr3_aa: CASSQFREPTEPQHF
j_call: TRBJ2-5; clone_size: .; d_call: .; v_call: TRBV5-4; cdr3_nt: TGTGCCAGCAGCTGGGGGGAGACCCAGTACTTC; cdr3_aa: CASSWGETQYF
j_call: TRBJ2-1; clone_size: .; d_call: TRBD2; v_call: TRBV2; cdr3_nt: TGTGCCAGCAGTGAAGTCCTAGCGGGAGGGCTGAGAGCCTACAATGAGCAGTTCTTC; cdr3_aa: CASSEVLAGGLRAYNEQFF
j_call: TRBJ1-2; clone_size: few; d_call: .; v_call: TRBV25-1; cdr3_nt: TGTGCCAGCGAGGACAACTTCTATGGCTACACCTTC; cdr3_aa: CASEDNFYGYTF
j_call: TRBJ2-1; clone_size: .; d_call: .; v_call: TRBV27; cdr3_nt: TGTGCCAGCAGTTTATCGGCGGCCTCCTACAATGAGCAGTTCTTC; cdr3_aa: CASSLSAASYNEQFF
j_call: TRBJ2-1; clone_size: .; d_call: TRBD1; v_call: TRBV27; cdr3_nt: TGTGCCAGCAGTTTTATCATGGGACAGGGGGTTTACAATGAGCAGTTCTTC; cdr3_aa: CASSFIMGQGVYNEQFF
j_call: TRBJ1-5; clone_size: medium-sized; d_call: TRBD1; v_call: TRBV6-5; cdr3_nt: TGTGCCAGCAGTTACGGTACAGGGGGTGATCAGCCCCAGCATTTT; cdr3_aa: CASSYGTGGDQPQHF
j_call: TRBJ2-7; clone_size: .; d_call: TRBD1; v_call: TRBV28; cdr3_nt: TGTGCCAGCAGTTTTACCGGGACAGGGGTCCACGAGCAGTACTTC; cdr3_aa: CASSFTGTGVHEQYF
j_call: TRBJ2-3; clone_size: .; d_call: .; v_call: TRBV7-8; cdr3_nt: TGTGCCAGCAGCTTAGGGCGGAGCACAGATACGCAGTATTTT; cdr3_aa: CASSLGRSTDTQYF